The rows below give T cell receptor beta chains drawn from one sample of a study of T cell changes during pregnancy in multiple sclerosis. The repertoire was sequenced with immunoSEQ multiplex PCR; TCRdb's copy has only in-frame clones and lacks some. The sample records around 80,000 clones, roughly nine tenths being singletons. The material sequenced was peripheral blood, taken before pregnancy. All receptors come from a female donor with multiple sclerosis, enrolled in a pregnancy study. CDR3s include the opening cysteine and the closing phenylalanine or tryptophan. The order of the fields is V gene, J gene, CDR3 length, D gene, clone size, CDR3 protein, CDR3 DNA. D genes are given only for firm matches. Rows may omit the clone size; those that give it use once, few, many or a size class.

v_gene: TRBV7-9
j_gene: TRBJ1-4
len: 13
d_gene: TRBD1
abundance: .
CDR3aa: CASSLGQGTQVFF
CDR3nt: TGTGCCAGCAGCTTAGGACAGGGAACCCAGGTGTTTTTT

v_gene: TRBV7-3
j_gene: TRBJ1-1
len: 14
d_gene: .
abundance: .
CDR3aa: CASSSSGVDTEAFF
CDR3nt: TGTGCCAGCAGCTCCTCAGGGGTGGACACTGAAGCTTTCTTT

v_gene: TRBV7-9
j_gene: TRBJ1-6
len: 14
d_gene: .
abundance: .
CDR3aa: CASSFDRNNSPLHF
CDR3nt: TGTGCCAGCAGCTTCGACAGAAATAATTCACCCCTCCACTTT

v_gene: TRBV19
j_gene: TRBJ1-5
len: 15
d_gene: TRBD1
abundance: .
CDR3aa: CASSMGDRVNQPQHF
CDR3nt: TGTGCCAGTAGTATGGGGGACAGGGTCAATCAGCCCCAGCATTTT

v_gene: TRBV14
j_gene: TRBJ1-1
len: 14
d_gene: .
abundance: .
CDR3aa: CASSQGPGRMIAFF
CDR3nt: TGTGCCAGCAGCCAAGGTCCAGGGAGGATGATAGCTTTCTTT

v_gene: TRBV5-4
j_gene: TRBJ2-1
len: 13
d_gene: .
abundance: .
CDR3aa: CASSFGLGAEQFF
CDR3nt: TGTGCCAGCAGCTTTGGCTTAGGGGCTGAGCAGTTCTTC

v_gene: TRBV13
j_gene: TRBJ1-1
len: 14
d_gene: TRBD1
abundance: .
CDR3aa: CASSYTGVNTEAFF
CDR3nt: TGTGCCAGCAGCTACACAGGGGTGAACACTGAAGCTTTCTTT

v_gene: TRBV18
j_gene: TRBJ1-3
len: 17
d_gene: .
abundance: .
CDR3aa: CASSPPSRGRSGNTIYF
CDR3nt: TGTGCCAGCTCACCACCGTCCCGCGGCCGGAGTGGAAACACCATATATTTT

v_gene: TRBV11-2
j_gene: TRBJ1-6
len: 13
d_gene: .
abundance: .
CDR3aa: CASSSNRNSPLHF
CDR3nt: TGTGCCAGCAGCTCTAACCGTAATTCACCCCTCCACTTT

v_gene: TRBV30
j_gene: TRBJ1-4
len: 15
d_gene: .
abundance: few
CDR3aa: CAWSSARVVTEKLFF
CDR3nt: TGTGCCTGGAGCTCCGCCCGGGTGGTGACGGAAAAACTGTTTTTT

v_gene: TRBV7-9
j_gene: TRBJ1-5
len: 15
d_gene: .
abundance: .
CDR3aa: CASSLNAGDDQPQHF
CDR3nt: TGTGCCAGCAGCTTGAATGCAGGTGACGATCAGCCCCAGCATTTT

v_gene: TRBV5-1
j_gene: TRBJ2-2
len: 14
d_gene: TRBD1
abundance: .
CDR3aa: CASSSQGESGELFF
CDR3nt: TGCGCCAGCAGCTCGCAGGGGGAGAGCGGGGAGCTGTTTTTT

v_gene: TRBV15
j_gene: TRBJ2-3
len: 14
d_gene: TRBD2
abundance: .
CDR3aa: CATSRDPTGGTQYF
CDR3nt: TGTGCCACCAGCAGAGATCCGACGGGAGGTACGCAGTATTTT

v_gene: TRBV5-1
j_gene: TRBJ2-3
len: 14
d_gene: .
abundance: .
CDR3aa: CASSSGTVTDTQYF
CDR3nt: TGCGCCAGCAGCTCTGGGACTGTTACAGATACGCAGTATTTT

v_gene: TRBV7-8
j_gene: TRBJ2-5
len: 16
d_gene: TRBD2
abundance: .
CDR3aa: CASSLGTSGGQETQYF
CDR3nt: TGTGCCAGCAGCCTAGGGACTAGCGGGGGCCAAGAGACCCAGTACTTC

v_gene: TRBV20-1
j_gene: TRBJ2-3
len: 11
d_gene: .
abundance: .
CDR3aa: CCSLAADTQYF
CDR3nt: TGCTGTTCCCTGGCGGCAGATACGCAGTATTTT

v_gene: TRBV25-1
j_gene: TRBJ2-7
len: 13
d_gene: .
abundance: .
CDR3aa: CASRTEWSFEQYF
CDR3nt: TGTGCCAGCAGGACAGAGTGGAGTTTCGAGCAGTACTTC

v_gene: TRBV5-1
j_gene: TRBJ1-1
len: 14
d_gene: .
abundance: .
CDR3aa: CASSLTAGGTEAFF
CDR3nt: TGCGCCAGCAGCTTGACGGCGGGGGGTACTGAAGCTTTCTTT

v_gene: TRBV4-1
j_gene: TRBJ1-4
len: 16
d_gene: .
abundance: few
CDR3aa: CASSPLFGATNEKLFF
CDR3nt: TGCGCCAGCAGCCCCCTCTTCGGTGCAACTAATGAAAAACTGTTTTTT

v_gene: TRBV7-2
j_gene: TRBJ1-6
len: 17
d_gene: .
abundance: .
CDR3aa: CASSLVPGSSYNSPLHF
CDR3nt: TGTGCCAGCAGCTTAGTCCCCGGGAGCTCCTATAATTCACCCCTCCACTTT

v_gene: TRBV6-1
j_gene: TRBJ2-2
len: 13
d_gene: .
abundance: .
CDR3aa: CASRKQATGELFF
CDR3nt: TGTGCCAGCAGAAAACAAGCGACCGGGGAGCTGTTTTTT

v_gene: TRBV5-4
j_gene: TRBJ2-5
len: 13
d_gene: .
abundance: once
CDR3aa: CASSRTERETQYF
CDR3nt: TGTGCCAGCAGCCGGACGGAGCGGGAGACCCAGTACTTC

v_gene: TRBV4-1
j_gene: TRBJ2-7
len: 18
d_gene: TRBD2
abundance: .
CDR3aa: CASSPNLFGLAQGYEQYF
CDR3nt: TGCGCCAGCAGCCCTAACCTTTTTGGACTAGCGCAAGGATACGAGCAGTACTTC

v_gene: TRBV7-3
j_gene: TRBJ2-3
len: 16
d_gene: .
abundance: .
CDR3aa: CASSSGWGRGPDTQYF
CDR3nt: TGTGCCAGCAGCTCCGGGTGGGGCAGGGGACCAGATACGCAGTATTTT

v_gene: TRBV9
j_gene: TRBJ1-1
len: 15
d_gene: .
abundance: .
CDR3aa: CASSVGVGANTEAFF
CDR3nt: TGTGCCAGCAGCGTAGGGGTGGGGGCGAACACTGAAGCTTTCTTT

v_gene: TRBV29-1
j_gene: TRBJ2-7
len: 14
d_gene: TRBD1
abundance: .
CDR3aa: CSVPGDRGPYEQYF
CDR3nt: TGCAGCGTGCCAGGGGACAGGGGTCCGTACGAGCAGTACTTC

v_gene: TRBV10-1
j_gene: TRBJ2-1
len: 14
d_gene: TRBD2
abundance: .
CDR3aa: CASSWRGVHNEQFF
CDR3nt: TGCGCCAGCAGTTGGCGGGGGGTGCACAATGAGCAGTTCTTC

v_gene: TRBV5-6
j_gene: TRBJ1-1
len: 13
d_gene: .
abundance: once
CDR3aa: CASSLFSGLEAFF
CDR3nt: TGTGCCAGCAGCTTATTCAGTGGTCTTGAAGCTTTCTTT

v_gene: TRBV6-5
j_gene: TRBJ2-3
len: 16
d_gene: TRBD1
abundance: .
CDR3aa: CASSSPDRVGTDTQYF
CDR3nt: TGTGCCAGCAGTTCCCCAGACAGGGTGGGCACAGATACGCAGTATTTT

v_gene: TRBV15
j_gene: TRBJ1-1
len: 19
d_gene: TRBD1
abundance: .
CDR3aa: CATSRPRETGWTVNTEAFF
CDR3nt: TGTGCCACCAGCAGACCTAGGGAGACAGGGTGGACGGTGAACACTGAAGCTTTCTTT

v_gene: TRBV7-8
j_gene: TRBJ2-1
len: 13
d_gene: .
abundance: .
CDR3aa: CASSPVLYNEQFF
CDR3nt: TGTGCCAGCAGCCCGGTCCTCTACAATGAGCAGTTCTTC

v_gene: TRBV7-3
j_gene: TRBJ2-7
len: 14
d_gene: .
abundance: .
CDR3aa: CASSLSPSSYEQYF
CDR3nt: TGTGCCAGCAGCTTATCCCCGAGCTCCTACGAGCAGTACTTC

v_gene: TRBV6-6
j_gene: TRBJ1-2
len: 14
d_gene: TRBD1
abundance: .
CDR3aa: CASLQQGADYGYTF
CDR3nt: TGTGCCAGTCTCCAACAGGGGGCGGATTATGGCTACACCTTC

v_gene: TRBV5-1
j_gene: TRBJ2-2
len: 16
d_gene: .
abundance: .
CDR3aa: CASSLINRPNTGELFF
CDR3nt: TGCGCCAGCAGCTTGATAAACAGACCGAACACCGGGGAGCTGTTTTTT

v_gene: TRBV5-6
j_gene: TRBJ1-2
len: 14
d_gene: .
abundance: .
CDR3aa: CASSTAGEDYGYTF
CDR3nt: TGTGCCAGCAGCACCGCCGGAGAGGACTATGGCTACACCTTC

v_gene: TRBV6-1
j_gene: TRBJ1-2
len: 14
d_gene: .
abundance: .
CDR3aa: CALNPQGITYGYTF
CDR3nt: TGTGCCCTTAACCCGCAGGGGATTACCTATGGCTACACCTTC

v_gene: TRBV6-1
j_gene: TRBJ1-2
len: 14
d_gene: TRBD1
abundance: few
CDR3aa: CASSERGQGLGSTF
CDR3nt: TGTGCCAGCAGTGAGCGGGGACAGGGGTTAGGTTCTACCTTC

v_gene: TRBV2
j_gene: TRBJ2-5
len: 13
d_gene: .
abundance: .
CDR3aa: CASSPVGGETQYF
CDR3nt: TGTGCCAGCAGCCCCGTAGGGGGAGAGACCCAGTACTTC

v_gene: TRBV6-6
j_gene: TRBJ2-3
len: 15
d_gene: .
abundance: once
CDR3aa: CASSYSRGGPDTQYF
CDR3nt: TGTGCCAGCAGTTACTCGAGGGGGGGCCCAGATACGCAGTATTTT